Described below is a single T cell receptor beta chain sequence and its context. Its antigen is not known. These data originate in a study of post-analysis software for immune sequencing data. As for the study in general: Disease trajectories encompassed relapsing-remitting, secondary progressive and progressive-relapsing multiple sclerosis. Overall study results and limits: Significantly lower normalized Chao1 diversity was seen in multiple sclerosis patients than in controls. Comparison of patients with controls showed five TRBV segments more frequent in patients, TRBV5-6, TRBV5-1 and TRBV20-1 among them.

This CDR3 spans 16 amino acids. J lost 0 bases, V lost 4 bases, and 10 bases had no gene match. In germline, CDR1 is SGHRS, CDR2 YFSETQ. Included in the TCR beta cDNA libraries were unique molecular identifiers. Via MiXCR, TCRdb re-called the PCR reads, giving one row per CDR3 protein. Here the sample spans about 820,000 distinct CDR3 sequences, approximately 53% being singletons. This receptor was obtained from a girl aged 10 to 17 with multiple sclerosis. The sample was blood. V is TRBV5-1 and J is TRBJ2-7, with 7 bases lining up with TRBD1. The CDR3 DNA follows: TGCGCCAGCAGCGTGAATGGACAGGCGCTCTCCTACGAGCAGTACTTC. This codes for CASSVNGQALSYEQYF.